The T cell receptor beta chain under discussion was sequenced for a study of T-cell reconstitution after alpha-beta-depleted transplantation in children listed by TCRdb under 2016. General notes on the study: Using TCR repertoire profiling, the study quantitatively followed how T-cell immune reconstitution unfolded in children after TCRalphabeta/CD19-depleted allogeneic hematopoietic cell transplantation. Results the study describes overall, beyond this receptor: In some patients, high TCRbeta diversity at day 60 was attributed to recipient T cells and intrathymic progenitors that had survived conditioning. The apparently early recovery of alphabetaT-cell counts about two months after transplant reportedly depended on only several hundred rapidly expanded clones that came from non-depleted graft cells. Over the following months the frequencies of hyperexpanded clones went down, and after one year T-cell counts and TCRbeta diversity were mostly credited to newly produced T cells.

Of note for this clonotype: No cognate antigen has been identified for it. No clone much larger than this one lies a single base away; base qualities are absent.

CDR1 and CDR2, looked up from the germline V gene, are SQVTM and ANQGSEA. The CDR3 runs 14 amino acids, cysteine and phenylalanine included. Left in the record is the CDR3 DNA by itself, 42 bases read in frame from the first base. V gives up 8 bases and J gives up 3 bases, and the segment between their germline ends measures 18 bases. Library preparation employed PCR. Sequencing took place on an Illumina HiSeq 2500. Molecular barcoding was employed in the preparation of TCR libraries, with unique molecular identifiers being used to normalize TCRbeta repertoire quantification. The public sequencing data were trimmed at Q25 with fastp and processed into clonotypes with MiXCR by TCRdb, which kept only in-frame beta chains. Identical CDR3 proteins give one entry, which carries the most common genes and DNA. This sample lists 600,000 to 700,000 distinct CDR3 sequences; 13% were detected once. The ten largest clones represent 0.79% of the sample.

This specimen's treatment or condition label, per the study, means: allogeneic hematopoietic cell transplantation with graft depleted of TCRalphabeta T cells and CD19 B cells. Transplant recipients were children who received TCRalphabeta/CD19-depleted allogeneic hematopoietic cell grafts. This specimen was PBMCs, taken before TCRalphabeta/CD19-depleted stem cell transplant. Recombination connected TRBV29-1 to TRBJ2-3, with TRBD1 perhaps the D gene, on 5 matching bases. The source of this sequence is a girl aged 2 to 9 with congenital amegakaryocytic thrombocytopenia, due to receive a stem cell transplant. The CDR3 loop reads CSTNAGQGTDTQYF. The nucleotide sequence is TGCAGCACCAACGCCGGGCAGGGAACAGATACGCAGTATTTT.